These 7 T cell receptor beta chains share one sample of origin, sequenced in a study of identical twins. Each CDR3 protein is one row after TCRdb ran MiXCR on the 5' RACE reads. The profile shows 1.5 million to 2 million distinct CDR3 sequences, 25% to 35% of them singletons. The sequencing input was cord blood. These receptors were obtained from a newborn girl in good health.

This clonotype was counted a few times. The chain joins TRBV7-2 to TRBJ2-3; 16 bases agree with TRBD2. Germline CDR1 is SGHTA and CDR2 is FQGNSA. The length of the CDR3 is 17 residues. The J segment lost 4 bases and the V segment lost 5 bases, leaving 6 bases of the junction unmatched. CDR3 DNA: TGTGCCAGCAGCCAAGAGGGGACTAGCGGGAGGGCAGATACGCAGTATTTT. Its translation is CASSQEGTSGRADTQYF.

This clonotype turned up a few times. The chain couples TRBV5-5 to TRBJ1-5; D is perhaps TRBD1 (6 bases). Germline V gene sequence: CDR1 SGHKS, CDR2 YYEKEE (reference sequence). The CDR3 consists of 14 residues. The ends were cut back, 0 bases at V and 5 bases at J, with 9 bases in the middle. The CDR3 region has the DNA TGTGCCAGCAGCTTGGCAGGGGCGGATCAGCCCCAGCATTTT. Translated, it gives CASSLAGADQPQHF. The variable domain in full, completed from reference TRBV5-5 and TRBJ1-5, reads DAGVTQSPTHLIKTRGQQVTLRCSPISGHKSVSWYQQVLGQGPQFIFQYYEKEERGRGNFPDRFSARQFPNYSSELNVNALLLGDSALYLCASSLAGADQPQHFGDGTRLSIL.

This clonotype has at least ten counts. Germline is not matched at one junction end, which may reflect a read error. V gene TRBV5-1 combines with J gene TRBJ1-2; 8 bases match TRBD1. Germline assignment: CDR1 SGHRS and CDR2 YFSETQ. The CDR3 spans 13 residues. This chain's CDR3 is CASSFDRGYGYTF. For the CDR3, the DNA is TGTGCCAGCAGTTTCGACAGGGGCTATGGCTACACCTTC. The whole variable domain, remainder taken from reference TRBV5-1 and TRBJ1-2, is KAGVTQTPRYLIKTRGQQVTLSCSPISGHRSVSWYQQTPGQGLQFLFEYFSETQRNKGNFPGRFSGRQFSNSRSEMNVSTLELGDSALYLCASSFDRGYGYTFGSGTRLTVV.

The table lists this clonotype with a few counts. The chain is built from TRBV29-1 and TRBJ1-1; 8 bases are shared with TRBD1. The germline CDR1 and CDR2 sequences are SQVTM and ANQGSEA. V was pared by 6 bases and J by 6 bases, with 6 bases of the junction left unmatched. This CDR3 region has 12 residues. CDR3 coding DNA: TGCAGCGTGGAGACAGGGGTGGCTGAAGCTTTCTTT. This gives the protein CSVETGVAEAFF.

The V gene is TRBV27, the J gene TRBJ1-1; D remains ambiguous. V lost 6 bases, J lost 4 bases, and 9 bases lay in between. This CDR3 has 12 residues. CDR1 and CDR2 from the germline V gene are MNHEY and SMNVEV (reference sequence). In DNA form, the CDR3 reads TGTGCCAGCAGGGAATGGGGCACTGAAGCTTTCTTT. Translated, it gives CASREWGTEAFF.

This chain uses TRBV6-5 with TRBJ1-2; D ambiguous. CDR3 size: 11 residues. Germline lookup yields CDR1 MNHEY and CDR2 SVGAGI. Trimming took off 11 bases at V and 5 bases at J, with 12 bases between the two ends. The CDR3: CAPALGYGYTF. CDR3 in DNA: TGTGCCCCGGCTCTAGGGTATGGCTACACCTTC.

On this clonotype: Being one base from a much bigger clone, this may be a read error. The chain combines TRBV7-8 with TRBJ2-5, with 8 bases identical to TRBD2. The end of the DNA fits TRBJ2-7 better, so the J call may be wrong. Germline lookup yields CDR1 SGHVS and CDR2 FQNEAQ. The CDR3 totals 15 residues. CDR3 coding DNA: TGTGCCAGCAGGCCAAGGGGAGCGGGAGCCCACGAGCAGTACTTC. This codes for CASRPRGAGAHEQYF.